This TCR beta chain was observed in a study of CD8+CD57+ T cells in acquired aplastic anemia. Genomic DNA, serving as template, underwent TCR beta VDJ and CDR3 profiling. TCRdb fed the reads into MiXCR, producing one record per CDR3 protein. The sample consists of 100,000 to 120,000 distinct CDR3 sequences, around 49% of them appearing once. The CDR3 contains 17 residues. The germline gives CDR1 SGHAT, CDR2 FQDESV (reference sequence). As for this clonotype: Germline is not matched at one junction end, which may reflect a read error.

The chain carries TRBV11-1 and TRBJ1-5; 9 bases fit TRBD1. This clonotype was sampled from a human donor in good health, serving as a control. Material: sorted CD4+, CD8+, or CD8+CD57+ T cells (not recorded which) from PBMCs. CDR3 sequence: CASGLGDGTGSNQPQHF. The CDR3 DNA reads as TGTGCCAGCGGCTTAGGGGATGGGACAGGGAGCAATCAGCCCCAGCATTTT.